These T cell receptor beta chains were read from a single sample in a study of T cells after yellow fever vaccination. Each CDR3 protein is one row after TCRdb ran MiXCR on the 5' RACE reads. The sample includes around 310,000 distinct CDR3 sequences, about 4% of them seen just once. The sample here was PBMCs, taken 5 days after the yellow fever booster vaccination. Every receptor here comes from a man aged 18-30 years who received the YFV17D yellow fever vaccine. Each CDR3 is given with its conserved first and last residue. Fields, in order: clone size, D gene, V gene, J gene, CDR3 protein, CDR3 DNA. The D gene is left open where the match is weak. Size tells how often a clone was seen (once, few, many) or the class of an expanded clone, and some rows leave it out.

few	TRBD2	TRBV4-1	TRBJ2-3	CASSQGTSGGPARGTQYF	TGCGCCAGCAGCCAAGGGACTAGCGGGGGGCCCGCCCGGGGTACGCAGTATTTT
many	-	TRBV7-8	TRBJ2-3	CASSLAPNTQYF	TGTGCCAGCAGCTTAGCGCCTAATACGCAGTATTTT
few	-	TRBV20-1	TRBJ2-7	CSARDQGTAVFYYEQYF	TGCAGTGCTAGAGATCAAGGAACGGCCGTTTTCTACTACGAGCAGTACTTC
many	TRBD2	TRBV10-3	TRBJ2-1	CAISGGLAGWSSYNEQFF	TGTGCCATCAGTGGTGGACTAGCGGGGTGGAGCTCCTACAATGAGCAGTTCTTC
-	TRBD1	TRBV5-1	TRBJ1-3	CASSAYRGSGNTIYF	TGCGCCAGCAGCGCCTACAGGGGTTCAGGAAACACCATATATTTT
-	TRBD1	TRBV10-3	TRBJ2-2	CAIRSGTGQLQSNTGELFF	TGTGCCATCAGATCCGGGACAGGACAACTACAATCTAACACCGGGGAGCTGTTTTTT
few	-	TRBV7-6	TRBJ1-1	CASSLVSRGNTEAFF	TGTGCCAGCAGCCTTGTCTCTCGGGGGAACACTGAAGCTTTCTTT
many	TRBD2	TRBV7-3	TRBJ2-3	CASSLGLAGGPWDTQYF	TGTGCCAGCAGCCTAGGACTAGCGGGGGGGCCGTGGGATACGCAGTATTTT
many	TRBD2	TRBV7-9	TRBJ2-3	CASELAATTDTQYF	TGTGCCAGCGAACTAGCGGCTACCACAGATACGCAGTATTTT
few	-	TRBV7-2	TRBJ1-5	CASSLERGQGQPQHF	TGTGCCAGCAGCTTAGAGCGGGGGCAGGGACAGCCCCAGCATTTT
few	-	TRBV7-2	TRBJ2-1	CASSPTGTNYNEQFF	TGTGCCAGCAGCCCAACCGGGACGAATTACAATGAGCAGTTCTTC
few	-	TRBV19	TRBJ1-6	CASSVLLSSYNSPLHF	TGTGCCAGTAGTGTCTTACTCAGCTCCTATAATTCACCCCTCCACTTT
-	-	TRBV29-1	TRBJ1-2	CSVDTSYGYTF	TGCAGCGTTGATACCAGCTATGGCTACACCTTC
few	-	TRBV19	TRBJ2-1	CASGWGGDDEQFF	TGTGCCAGTGGATGGGGCGGGGACGATGAGCAGTTCTTC
-	TRBD1	TRBV5-6	TRBJ1-5	CASSLGAGQGLNQPQHF	TGTGCCAGCAGCTTGGGAGCGGGACAGGGTTTGAATCAGCCCCAGCATTTT
few	-	TRBV4-1	TRBJ2-3	CASSPRWVGTDTQYF	TGCGCCAGCAGCCCGAGGTGGGTGGGCACAGATACGCAGTATTTT
-	-	TRBV2	TRBJ1-1	CATRWEMNTEAFF	TGTGCCACCCGGTGGGAAATGAACACTGAAGCTTTCTTT
-	TRBD2	TRBV20-1	TRBJ2-1	CSARDMSGGSYNEQFF	TGCAGTGCTAGAGATATGAGCGGGGGGTCCTACAATGAGCAGTTCTTC
-	TRBD1	TRBV7-2	TRBJ1-2	CASSSRDRGVGYTF	TGTGCCAGCAGCTCCCGGGACAGGGGCGTTGGCTACACCTTC
many	-	TRBV12-3/TRBV12-4	TRBJ2-5	CASRLGANQETQYF	TGTGCCAGCAGGCTTGGGGCTAACCAAGAGACCCAGTACTTC
many	-	TRBV7-2	TRBJ1-6	CASSLRVQNSPLHF	TGTGCCAGCAGCTTACGGGTTCAGAATTCACCCCTCCACTTT
-	TRBD2	TRBV4-3	TRBJ2-3	CASSRESGGAGSDTQYF	TGCGCCAGCAGCCGAGAGAGCGGGGGGGCCGGGTCAGATACGCAGTATTTT
many	-	TRBV25-1	TRBJ1-2	CASSNAYGYTF	TGTGCCAGCAGTAATGCGTATGGCTACACCTTC